This TCR beta chain was identified during a study of blood T cell repertoires in COVID-19. Turning to the study itself: PBMCs, B-cell-depleted T cells, or T cells provided the cDNA or gDNA that made up the material.

Authors' methods: Counts of nucleated cells, estimated from reference gene primer amplification, were obtained. Sequenced by immunoSEQ multiplex PCR; TCRdb stores in-frame clones only, minus some. That table gives V, J and clone size, and the DNA gave D and trimming. This sample carries 150,000 to 200,000 clones, less than 90% of them seen once, and the ten largest clones take roughly 9.7%. The CDR3 loop spans 11 amino acids. Trimming pared 3 bases from V and 5 bases from J, leaving 3 bases between. Germline assignment: CDR1 PRHDT and CDR2 FYEKMQ (reference sequence). Sequenced sample: peripheral blood. The sequence derives from an older woman with COVID-19, enrolled during active disease. V and J are TRBV13 and TRBJ2-3; D is unclear. The DNA for the CDR3 is TGTGCCAGCAGCTTTAGAGATACGCAGTATTTT. This encodes CASSFRDTQYF.